This record concerns one T cell receptor (beta chain) sequence. Its antigen remains unidentified. Using immunoSEQ multiplex PCR, the repertoire was profiled, and TCRdb retains in-frame clones only, with some absent. The sample contains more than 15,000 clones, about 86% of which appear only once. The source of the sample is a study of OX40 agonist ivuxolimab in advanced cancers. Study-wide background: Ivuxolimab, an antibody acting as an agonist of OX40 (CD134), was used to treat patients. Each patient was given ivuxolimab into a vein every 2 weeks, at 0.01 to 10 mg/kg. Partial responses occurred in three patients (one hepatocellular carcinoma, two cutaneous melanoma).

The study, taken as a whole, reports: Normalized T-cell clonal expansion was also low in some nonresponders.

V was shortened by 0 bases and J by 7 bases, with 18 bases between the two germline ends. Looked up from germline, CDR1 is SNHLY and CDR2 is FYNNEI. This CDR3 comprises 16 residues. The chain uses TRBV2 and TRBJ1-2, with D perhaps TRBD1 (6 bases). The sample consisted of CD4+ or CD8+ T cells sorted from blood, taken in a trial of the OX40 agonist ivuxolimab. This receptor was identified in an adult with an advanced solid tumor such as melanoma, head and neck, liver or kidney cancer. The CDR3 sequence: CASSEARQGYILGYTF. In DNA, the CDR3 is TGTGCCAGCAGTGAAGCGAGGCAGGGGTACATCCTTGGCTACACCTTC.